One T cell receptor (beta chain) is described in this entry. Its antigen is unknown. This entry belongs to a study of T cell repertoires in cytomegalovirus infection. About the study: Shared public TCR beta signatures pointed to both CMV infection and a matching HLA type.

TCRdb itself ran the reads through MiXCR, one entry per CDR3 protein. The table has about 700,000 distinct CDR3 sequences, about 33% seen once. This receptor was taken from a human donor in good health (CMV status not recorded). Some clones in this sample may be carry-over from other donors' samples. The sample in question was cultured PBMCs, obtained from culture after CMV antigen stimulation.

CDR3 bases: TGCAGCGTTGAGGGATCCCCTGGAAACACCATATATTTT. Translated, it gives CSVEGSPGNTIYF. The chain recombines TRBV29-1 with TRBJ1-3, with D hard to call. With 3 bases removed from V and 2 bases from J, the gap between germline ends came to 8 bases. Germline CDR1 and CDR2: SQVTM and ANQGSEA. The CDR3 sequence is 13 residues long.